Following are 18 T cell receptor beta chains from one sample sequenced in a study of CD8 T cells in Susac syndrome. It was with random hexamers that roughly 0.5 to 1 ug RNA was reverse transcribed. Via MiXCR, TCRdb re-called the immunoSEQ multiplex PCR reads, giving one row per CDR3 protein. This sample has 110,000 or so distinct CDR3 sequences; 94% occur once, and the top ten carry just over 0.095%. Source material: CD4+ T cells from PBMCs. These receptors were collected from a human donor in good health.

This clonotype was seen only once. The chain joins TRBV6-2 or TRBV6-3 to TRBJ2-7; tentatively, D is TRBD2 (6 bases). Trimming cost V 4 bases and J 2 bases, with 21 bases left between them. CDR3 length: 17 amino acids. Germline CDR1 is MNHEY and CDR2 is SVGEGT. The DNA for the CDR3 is TGTGCCAGCAGTTGGGATTCCGGTAGCGGATCTCCCTACGAGCAGTACTTC. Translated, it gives CASSWDSGSGSPYEQYF.

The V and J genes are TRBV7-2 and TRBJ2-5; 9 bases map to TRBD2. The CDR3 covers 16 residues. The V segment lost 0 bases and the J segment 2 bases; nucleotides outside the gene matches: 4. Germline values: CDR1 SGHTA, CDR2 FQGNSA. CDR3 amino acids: CASSLAFGLAQETQYF. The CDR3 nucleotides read TGTGCCAGCAGCTTAGCGTTTGGACTAGCGCAAGAGACCCAGTACTTC.

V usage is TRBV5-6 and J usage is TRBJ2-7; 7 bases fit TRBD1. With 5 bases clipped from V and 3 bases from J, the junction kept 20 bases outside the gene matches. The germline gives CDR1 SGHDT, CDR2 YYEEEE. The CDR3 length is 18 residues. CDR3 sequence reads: CASSSNRLRGTVSYEQYF. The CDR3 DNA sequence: TGTGCCAGCAGTTCAAACCGGTTAAGGGGGACAGTGAGCTACGAGCAGTACTTC.

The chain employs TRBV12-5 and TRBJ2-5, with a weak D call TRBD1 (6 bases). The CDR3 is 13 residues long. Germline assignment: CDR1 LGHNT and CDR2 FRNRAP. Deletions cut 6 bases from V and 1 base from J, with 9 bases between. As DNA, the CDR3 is TGTGCTAGTGGGGGACACTTCCAAGAGACCCAGTACTTC. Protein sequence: CASGGHFQETQYF. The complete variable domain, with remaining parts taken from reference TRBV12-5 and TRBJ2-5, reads DARVTQTPRHKVTEMGQEVTMRCQPILGHNTVFWYRQTMMQGLELLAYFRNRAPLDDSGMPKDRFSAEMPDATLATLKIQPSEPRDSAVYFCASGGHFQETQYFGPGTRLLVL.

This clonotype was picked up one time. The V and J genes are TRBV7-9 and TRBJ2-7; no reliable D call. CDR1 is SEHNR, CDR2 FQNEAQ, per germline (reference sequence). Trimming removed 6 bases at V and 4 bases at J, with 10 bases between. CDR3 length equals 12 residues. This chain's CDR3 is CASRLQDYEQYF. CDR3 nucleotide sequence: TGTGCCAGCAGACTCCAGGATTACGAGCAGTACTTC. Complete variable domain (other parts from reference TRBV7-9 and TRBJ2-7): DTGVSQNPRHKITKRGQNVTFRCDPISEHNRLYWYRQTLGQGPEFLTYFQNEAQLEKSRLLSDRFSAERPKGSFSTLEIQRTEQGDSAMYLCASRLQDYEQYFGPGTRLTVT.

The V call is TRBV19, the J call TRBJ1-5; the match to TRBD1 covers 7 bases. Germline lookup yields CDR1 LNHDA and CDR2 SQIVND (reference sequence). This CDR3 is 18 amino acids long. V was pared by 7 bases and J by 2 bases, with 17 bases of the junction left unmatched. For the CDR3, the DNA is TGTGCCAGTATGGGGGTGACAGGGAGGATATTTGGCAATCAGCCCCAGCATTTT. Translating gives CASMGVTGRIFGNQPQHF.

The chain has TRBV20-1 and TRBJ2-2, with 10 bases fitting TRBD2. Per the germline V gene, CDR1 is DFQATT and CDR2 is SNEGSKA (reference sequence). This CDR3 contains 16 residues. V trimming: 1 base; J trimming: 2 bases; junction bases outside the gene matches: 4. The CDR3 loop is CSARGLAGANTGELFF. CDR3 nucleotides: TGCAGTGCTAGAGGTCTAGCGGGAGCTAACACCGGGGAGCTGTTTTTT.

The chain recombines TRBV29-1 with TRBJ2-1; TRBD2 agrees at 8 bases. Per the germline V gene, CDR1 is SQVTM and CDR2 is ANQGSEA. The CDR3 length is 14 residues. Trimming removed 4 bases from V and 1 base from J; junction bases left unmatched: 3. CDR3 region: CSVVSGTSYNEQFF. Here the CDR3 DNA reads TGCAGCGTTGTTAGCGGGACTTCCTACAATGAGCAGTTCTTC.

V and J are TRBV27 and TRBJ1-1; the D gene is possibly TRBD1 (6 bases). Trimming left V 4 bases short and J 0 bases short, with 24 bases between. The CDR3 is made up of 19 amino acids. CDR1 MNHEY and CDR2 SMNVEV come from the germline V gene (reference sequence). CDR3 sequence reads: CASSSQAGGAGTMNTEAFF. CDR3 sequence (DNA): TGTGCCAGCAGTTCCCAGGCCGGGGGGGCAGGTACTATGAACACTGAAGCTTTCTTT.

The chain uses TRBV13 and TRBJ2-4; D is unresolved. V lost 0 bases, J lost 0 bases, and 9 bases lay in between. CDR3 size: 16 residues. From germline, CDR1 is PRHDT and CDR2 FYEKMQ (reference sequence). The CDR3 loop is CASSLGQALAKNIQYF. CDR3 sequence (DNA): TGTGCCAGCAGCTTAGGTCAGGCTCTAGCCAAAAACATTCAGTACTTC.

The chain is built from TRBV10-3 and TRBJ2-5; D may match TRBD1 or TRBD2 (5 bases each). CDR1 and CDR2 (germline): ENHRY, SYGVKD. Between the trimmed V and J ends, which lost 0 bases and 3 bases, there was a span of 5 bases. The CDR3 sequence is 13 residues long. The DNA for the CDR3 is TGTGCCATCAGTGAGTCGGGGGAAGAGACCCAGTACTTC. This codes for CAISESGEETQYF.

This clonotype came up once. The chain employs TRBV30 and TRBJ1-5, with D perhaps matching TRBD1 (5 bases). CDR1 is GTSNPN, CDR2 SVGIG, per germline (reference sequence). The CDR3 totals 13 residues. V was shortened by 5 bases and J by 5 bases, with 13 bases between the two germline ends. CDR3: CAWGTGPYQPQHF. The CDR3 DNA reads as TGTGCCTGGGGAACGGGACCCTATCAGCCCCAGCATTTT.

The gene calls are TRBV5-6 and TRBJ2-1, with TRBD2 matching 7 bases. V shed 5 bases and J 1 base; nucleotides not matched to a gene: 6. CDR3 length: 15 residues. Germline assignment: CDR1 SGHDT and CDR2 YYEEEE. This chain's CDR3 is CASRRGLGSYNEQFF. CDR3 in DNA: TGTGCCAGCAGGCGCGGACTAGGTTCCTACAATGAGCAGTTCTTC.

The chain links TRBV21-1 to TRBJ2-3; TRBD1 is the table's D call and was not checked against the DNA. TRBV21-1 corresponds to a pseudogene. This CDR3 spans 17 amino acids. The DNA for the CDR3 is TGTGCCAGCATCAGGCCGTACCGGGTCCCCCCAGGTGGTACGCAGTATTTT. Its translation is CASIRPYRVPPGGTQYF.

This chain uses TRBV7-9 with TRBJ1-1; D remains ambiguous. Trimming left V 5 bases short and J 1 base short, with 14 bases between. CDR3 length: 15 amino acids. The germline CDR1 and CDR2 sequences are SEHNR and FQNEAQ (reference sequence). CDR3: CASSPPVKGNTEAFF. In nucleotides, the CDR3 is TGTGCCAGCAGCCCACCTGTTAAAGGGAACACTGAAGCTTTCTTT.

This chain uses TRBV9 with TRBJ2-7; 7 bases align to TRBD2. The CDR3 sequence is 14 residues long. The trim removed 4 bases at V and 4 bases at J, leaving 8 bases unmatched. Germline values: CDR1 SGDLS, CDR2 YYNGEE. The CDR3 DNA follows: TGTGCCAGCAGCTCCGGGACTACTCGTTACGAGCAGTACTTC. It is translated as CASSSGTTRYEQYF.

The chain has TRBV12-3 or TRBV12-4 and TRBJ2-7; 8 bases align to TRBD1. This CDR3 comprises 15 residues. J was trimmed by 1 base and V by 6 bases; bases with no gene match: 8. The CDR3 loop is CASSRPGQASYEQYF. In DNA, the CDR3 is TGTGCCAGCAGCCGGCCGGGACAGGCTTCCTACGAGCAGTACTTC.

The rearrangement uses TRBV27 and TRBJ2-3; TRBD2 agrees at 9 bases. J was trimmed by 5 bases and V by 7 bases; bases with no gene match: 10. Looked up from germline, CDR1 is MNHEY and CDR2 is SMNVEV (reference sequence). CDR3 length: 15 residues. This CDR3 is CASMGAAGGLDTQYF. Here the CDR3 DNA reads TGTGCCAGCATGGGGGCGGCGGGAGGGCTAGATACGCAGTATTTT.